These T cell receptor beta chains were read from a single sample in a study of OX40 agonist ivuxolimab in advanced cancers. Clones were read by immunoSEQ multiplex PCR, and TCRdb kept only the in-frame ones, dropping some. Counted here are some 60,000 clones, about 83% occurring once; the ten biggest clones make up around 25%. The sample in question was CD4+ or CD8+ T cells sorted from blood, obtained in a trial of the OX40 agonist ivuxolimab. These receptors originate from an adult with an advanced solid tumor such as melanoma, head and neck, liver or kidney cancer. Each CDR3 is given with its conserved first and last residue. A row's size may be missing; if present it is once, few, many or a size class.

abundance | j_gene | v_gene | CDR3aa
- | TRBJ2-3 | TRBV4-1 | CASSQDPGTSATDTQYF
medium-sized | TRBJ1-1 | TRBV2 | CASSFASEAFF
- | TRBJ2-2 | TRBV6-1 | CASHNTGGITGELFF
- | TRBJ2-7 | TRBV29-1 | CSVDAGGSPYEQYF
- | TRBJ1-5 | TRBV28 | CASSPSRGGNQPQHF
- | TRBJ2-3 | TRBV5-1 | CASSSRWGADTQYF
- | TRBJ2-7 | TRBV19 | CASRPQGQGASYEQYF
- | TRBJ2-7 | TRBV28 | CASTPDRGREYF
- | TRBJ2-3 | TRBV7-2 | CASSSSRTDTQYF
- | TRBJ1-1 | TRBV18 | CASSQGGGGVTEAFF
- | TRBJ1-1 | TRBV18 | CASSYSGSKNTEAFF
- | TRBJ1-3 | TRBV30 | CAWSAGWDSGNTIYF
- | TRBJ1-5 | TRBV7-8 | CASSLAEYNQPQHF
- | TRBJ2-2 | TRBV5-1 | CATRGKDTGELFF
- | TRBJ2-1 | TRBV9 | CASSVVWDEQFF
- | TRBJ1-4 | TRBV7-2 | CASSLRIVTGPGEKLFF
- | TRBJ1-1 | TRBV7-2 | CASSLGNQGALAFF
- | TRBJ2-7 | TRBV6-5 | CASRPHLAVTYEQYF
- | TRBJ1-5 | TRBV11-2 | CASSLDGQGAAQPQHF
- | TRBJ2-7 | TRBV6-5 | CASSSPRDRGIEQYF
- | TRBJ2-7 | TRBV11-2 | CASSFDLAGGREQYF
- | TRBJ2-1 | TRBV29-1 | CSVAGAYEQFF
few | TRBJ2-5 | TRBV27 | CASSSPDRGGETQYF
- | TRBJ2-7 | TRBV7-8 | CASSFVGSGMYEQYF
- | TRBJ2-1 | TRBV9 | CASSGGTGYNEQFF
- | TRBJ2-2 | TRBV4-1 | CASSQSRDSDINTGELFF
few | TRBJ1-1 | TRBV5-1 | CASSLGGGNTEAFF
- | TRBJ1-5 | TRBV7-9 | CASSLGAGSLNSNQPQHF
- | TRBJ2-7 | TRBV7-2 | CASSLARPPGKVRYEQYF
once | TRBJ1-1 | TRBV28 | CASSDPGENTEAFF
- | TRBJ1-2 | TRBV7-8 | CASSLRQTVLQANYGYTF
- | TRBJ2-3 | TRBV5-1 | CASRIGAHTDTQYF
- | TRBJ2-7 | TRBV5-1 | CASSLELAYEQYF